A selection of T cell receptor beta chains follows, all from one sample in a study of cytomegalovirus exposure and HLA in healthy donors. Repertoires were generated with immunoSEQ multiplex PCR, while TCRdb's copy carries only in-frame clones and drops some. The top ten hold 1.4% of the sample, which has approximately 90,000 clones, roughly 76% seen once. The sample consisted of PBMCs. These TCRs come from a male donor in good health and CMV-seronegative. The CDR3 runs from the conserved cysteine through the conserved F or W. D genes are given only for firm matches. Part of the rows lack a size; the others show once, few, many or a class for expanded clones.

d_call clone_size j_call v_call cdr3_nt cdr3_aa
. . TRBJ2-6 TRBV19 TGTGCCAGTAGTACCGGGGGACGGGACAGATACTCTGGGGCCAACGTCCCGACTTTC CASSTGGRDRYSGANVPTF
. . TRBJ2-6 TRBV2 TGTGCCAGCAGCTTGCAGGGCTCTGGGACCAACGTCCTGACTTTC CASSLQGSGTNVLTF
TRBD1 . TRBJ1-4 TRBV2 TGTGCCAGCAGTCCACCCCCGAGCAGCGGACAGGGAGGAAAACTGTTTTTT CASSPPPSSGQGGKLFF
TRBD1 . TRBJ2-7 TRBV4-3 TGCGCCAGCAGCCTCAACAGGGGTGGATCCTACGAGCAGTACTTC CASSLNRGGSYEQYF
TRBD1 . TRBJ2-5 TRBV4-3 TGCGCCAGCAGCCAAGATGGACAGGGATCCCAAGAGACCCAGTACTTC CASSQDGQGSQETQYF
. few TRBJ2-1 TRBV5-6 TGTGCCAGCAGCTTGTCAGGGGCATACAATGAGCAGTTCTTC CASSLSGAYNEQFF
. . TRBJ2-2 TRBV11-2 TGTGCCAGCAGCCCTAAGGGGGGGCCGAACACCGGGGAGCTGTTTTTT CASSPKGGPNTGELFF
TRBD1 . TRBJ2-7 TRBV19 TGTGCCAGTACCCGGGGACAGCAGTTCTACGAGCAGTACTTC CASTRGQQFYEQYF
. . TRBJ1-4 TRBV27 TGTGCCAGCAGTTTACCAGGGGTAAATGAAAAACTGTTTTTT CASSLPGVNEKLFF
TRBD2 . TRBJ2-1 TRBV11-3 TGTGCCAGCAGCTCAGATGGACTAGCGGATGAGCAGTTCTTC CASSSDGLADEQFF
TRBD2 . TRBJ2-1 TRBV27 TGTGCCAGCAATCGGGGACTAGCGGGGAGGAATGAGCAGTTCTTC CASNRGLAGRNEQFF
. few TRBJ2-2 TRBV4-3 TGCGCCAGCAGCCCGGGACTGCCGAACACCGGGGAGCTGTTTTTT CASSPGLPNTGELFF
. . TRBJ1-1 TRBV19 TGTGCCAGTAGTCGGGGGGCGGCCACTGAAGCTTTCTTT CASSRGAATEAFF
. few TRBJ1-2 TRBV27 TGTGCCAGCAGCGATCAGAGGGGGTTTGGAGGCTACACCTTC CASSDQRGFGGYTF